Here is one T cell receptor beta chain with its context. Its target is not known. The sample belongs to a study of cytotoxic CD8 clonotypes in ibrutinib-treated CLL. On the study more broadly: Of the patients, about a dozen were relapsed/refractory, around 16 treatment-naive and fewer than 18 IGHV unmutated. Study outcomes and limitations: Public clonotypes (which were uncommon) either contracted or remained stable on treatment. Sustained-remission and progressing patients' sampling times differed.

Data came from immunoSEQ multiplex PCR; TCRdb stores just in-frame clones and leaves some out. Counted here are about 29,000 clones, more than 75% occurring once; the ten biggest clones make up 45% to 65%. This sequence originates from a human donor with chronic lymphocytic leukemia. Sequenced material: PBMCs, taken after 36 months of ibrutinib treatment.

The chain's CDR3 is CASSHSGTFGYTF. CDR3 sequence (DNA): TGTGCCAGTAGCCACTCGGGGACTTTTGGCTACACCTTC. The chain carries TRBV19 and TRBJ1-2; D perhaps matches TRBD1 (5 bases). V gave up 6 bases and J gave up 7 bases, with 15 bases separating them. Germline CDR1 LNHDA, CDR2 SQIVND (reference sequence). The CDR3 extends over 13 amino acids.